A selection of T cell receptor beta chains follows, all from one sample in a study of regulatory T cells in long-lasting Graves disease. Each CDR3 protein is one row after TCRdb ran MiXCR on the multiplex PCR reads. Of around 510,000 distinct CDR3 sequences listed, under 25% are singletons. The sequences come from peripheral blood mononuclear cells (PBMCs), collected when the disease was refractory, from a patient treated with antithyroid drugs. The receptor source for this set is a female donor with Graves disease. The CDR3 runs from the conserved cysteine through the conserved F or W. Fields, in order: CDR3 DNA, CDR3 protein, V gene, J gene, D gene, clone size. D genes are given only for firm matches. Part of the rows lack a size; the others show once, few, many or a class for expanded clones.

TGTGCCAGCAGGGGGACAGGGGCGAACACTGAAGCTTTCTTT	CASRGTGANTEAFF	TRBV6-1	TRBJ1-1	TRBD1	many
TGTGCCTCGTATGACGGGATGAACACTGAAGCTTTCTTT	CASYDGMNTEAFF	TRBV30	TRBJ1-1	.	many
TGTGCCAGTAGTACCTCGGCAGGGGCGGTACGCCCTGGGGCCAACGTCCTGACTTTC	CASSTSAGAVRPGANVLTF	TRBV19	TRBJ2-6	.	few
TGTGCCAGCTCGCGATCTAGGTCCACTACCTCCACTGAAGCTTTCTTT	CASSRSRSTTSTEAFF	TRBV2	TRBJ1-1	.	many
TGTGCCAGCAGTTTGATGGGACTAGCTGTAGACGAGCAGTACTTC	CASSLMGLAVDEQYF	TRBV27	TRBJ2-7	TRBD2	many
TGTGCCAGTCGTGAGACCATAATGAACACTGAAGCTTTCTTT	CASRETIMNTEAFF	TRBV6-1	TRBJ1-1	.	.
TGCAGTGCTAGAGGCGGGTTCAACACCTACGAGCAGTACTTC	CSARGGFNTYEQYF	TRBV20-1	TRBJ2-7	.	few
TGCAGTGCTAGAGTAACAGGGCCCTATAATTCACCCCTCCACTTT	CSARVTGPYNSPLHF	TRBV20-1	TRBJ1-6	.	many
TGTGCCAGCATCCGACAGGGAGGATCCTACGAGCAGTACTTC	CASIRQGGSYEQYF	TRBV6-2/TRBV6-3	TRBJ2-7	.	few
TGTGCCAGCAGACGCACAGCTAACTATGGCTACACCTTC	CASRRTANYGYTF	TRBV27	TRBJ1-2	.	few
TGCGCCAGCAGCTTGGCCAGGGGCGGCACTGAAGCTTTCTTT	CASSLARGGTEAFF	TRBV5-1	TRBJ1-1	.	many
TGTGCCAGCAGCTTAGCGGACTCAGATACGCAGTATTTT	CASSLADSDTQYF	TRBV7-9	TRBJ2-3	.	few
TGTGCCAGCCTCCAAGTCTCGGGGTTGGTGACCCAGTACTTC	CASLQVSGLVTQYF	TRBV5-5	TRBJ2-5	.	.
TGCGCCAGCAGCCCGGCAGATCTGGGGAATTCACCCCTCCACTTT	CASSPADLGNSPLHF	TRBV4-1	TRBJ1-6	.	.
TGCAGTGCTAGGCTCCTAGCGGGTTACGAGCAGTACTTC	CSARLLAGYEQYF	TRBV20-1	TRBJ2-7	TRBD2	.
TGTGCCAGCAGTTTATTTGGCAGATCTGAGCAGTTCTTC	CASSLFGRSEQFF	TRBV27	TRBJ2-1	.	.
TGCGCCAGCAGCGTCGGGACAGGCAATCAAGAGACCCAGTACTTC	CASSVGTGNQETQYF	TRBV5-1	TRBJ2-5	TRBD1	few
TGTGCCAGCAGTCCACTACGGGCCGGGGAGCTGTTTTTT	CASSPLRAGELFF	TRBV6-2/TRBV6-3	TRBJ2-2	.	few
TGTGCCAGCAGCTCTGATCCCACAGATACGCAGTATTTT	CASSSDPTDTQYF	TRBV11-2	TRBJ2-3	.	few
TGTGCCAGCAGTTTCGGACAGTTTAGTTCCTACGAGCAGTACTTC	CASSFGQFSSYEQYF	TRBV28	TRBJ2-7	.	many
TGTGCCAGCAGATTGGACAGGGGGCTTCGAGGAAACACCATATATTTT	CASRLDRGLRGNTIYF	TRBV11-2	TRBJ1-3	TRBD1	.
TGTGCCAGCAGTTTAACCTCCTATGGGGGCAATGAGCAGTTCTTC	CASSLTSYGGNEQFF	TRBV12-3/TRBV12-4	TRBJ2-1	.	.